This T cell receptor (beta chain) was observed in a study of blood T cell repertoires in COVID-19. The V gene lost 0 bases and the J gene lost 1 base, with 9 bases spanning the gap. CDR1 is MGHRA and CDR2 is YSYEKL in the germline V gene. The length of the CDR3 is 15 residues. The authors' processing: Scientists estimated how many nucleated cells there were by amplifying reference gene primers. Measured with immunoSEQ multiplex PCR; TCRdb has only the in-frame clones, and not every one. That table supplies the V and J calls and clone size; D and trimming were determined from the DNA. The profile covers over 400,000 clones, with 85% to 90% appearing a single time and roughly 8% taken by the ten largest.

The rearrangement uses TRBV4-1 and TRBJ2-5; no clear D. The source material was peripheral blood. This sequence was found in a woman in her fifties or sixties with COVID-19, enrolled during active disease. CDR3 DNA sequence: TGCGCCAGCAGCCAAGATATTTGGCTCCAAGAGACCCAGTACTTC. Protein product: CASSQDIWLQETQYF.